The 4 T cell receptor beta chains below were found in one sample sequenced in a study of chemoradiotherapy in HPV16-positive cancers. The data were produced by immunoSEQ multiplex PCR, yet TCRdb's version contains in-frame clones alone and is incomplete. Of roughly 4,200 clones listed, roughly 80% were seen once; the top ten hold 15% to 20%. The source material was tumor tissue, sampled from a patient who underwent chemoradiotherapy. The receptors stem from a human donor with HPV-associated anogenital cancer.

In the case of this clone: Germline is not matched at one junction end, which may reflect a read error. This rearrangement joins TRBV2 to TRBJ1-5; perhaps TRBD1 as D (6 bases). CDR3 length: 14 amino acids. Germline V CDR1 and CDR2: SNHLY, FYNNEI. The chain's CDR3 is CASREGGFHQPQHF. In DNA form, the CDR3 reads TGTGCCAGCAGGGAAGGGGGATTCCATCAGCCCCAGCATTTT. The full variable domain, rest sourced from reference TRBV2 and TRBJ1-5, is EPEVTQTPSHQVTQMGQEVILRCVPISNHLYFYWYRQILGQKVEFLVSFYNNEISEKSEIFDDQFSVERPDGSNFTLKIRSTKLEDSAMYFCASREGGFHQPQHFGDGTRLSIL.

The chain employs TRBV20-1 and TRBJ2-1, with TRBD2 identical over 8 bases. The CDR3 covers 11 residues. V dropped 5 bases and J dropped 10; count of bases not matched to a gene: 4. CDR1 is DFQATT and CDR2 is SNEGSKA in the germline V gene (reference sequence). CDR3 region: CSAERTSEQFF. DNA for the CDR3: TGCAGTGCTGAGAGGACTAGCGAGCAGTTCTTC.

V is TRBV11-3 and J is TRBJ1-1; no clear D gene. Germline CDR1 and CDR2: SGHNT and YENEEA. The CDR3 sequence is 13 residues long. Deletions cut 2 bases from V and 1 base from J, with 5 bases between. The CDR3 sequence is CASSLSRNTEAFF. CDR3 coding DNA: TGTGCCAGCAGCTTAAGCAGGAACACTGAAGCTTTCTTT.

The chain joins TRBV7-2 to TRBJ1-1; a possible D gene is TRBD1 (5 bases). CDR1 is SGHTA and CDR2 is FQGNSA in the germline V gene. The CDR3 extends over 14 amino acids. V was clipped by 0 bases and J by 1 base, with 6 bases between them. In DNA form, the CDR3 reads TGTGCCAGCAGCTTAGCTGGGACGAACACTGAAGCTTTCTTT. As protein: CASSLAGTNTEAFF.